The clone carrying this T cell receptor (beta chain) was detected once. As processed by the authors: Reference gene primer amplification gave estimated nucleated cell counts. The table came from immunoSEQ multiplex PCR; TCRdb's copy has only in-frame clones and leaves some out. Clone size and V and J calls were adopted from that table, with D and trimming inferred from the DNA. The sample shows about 130,000 clones, roughly 79% of them seen only once. J was trimmed by 2 bases and V by 6 bases; bases with no gene match: 14. This CDR3 has 19 amino acids. The germline gives CDR1 SGHNT, CDR2 YENEEA. The data belong to a study of blood T cell repertoires in COVID-19. On the study more broadly: Samples of COVID-19 (acute and convalescent) were obtained from the United States, Italy and Spain.

The chain carries TRBV11-3 and TRBJ2-1; 12 positions agree with TRBD2. Sequencing was carried out using peripheral blood. The sequence was obtained from a human donor in a cohort sampled during active COVID-19. The CDR3 DNA is TGTGCCAGCAGTCTAGCGGGGGGGCCTTCAGTCAGTGCCTACAATGAGCAGTTCTTC. Translating it yields CASSLAGGPSVSAYNEQFF.